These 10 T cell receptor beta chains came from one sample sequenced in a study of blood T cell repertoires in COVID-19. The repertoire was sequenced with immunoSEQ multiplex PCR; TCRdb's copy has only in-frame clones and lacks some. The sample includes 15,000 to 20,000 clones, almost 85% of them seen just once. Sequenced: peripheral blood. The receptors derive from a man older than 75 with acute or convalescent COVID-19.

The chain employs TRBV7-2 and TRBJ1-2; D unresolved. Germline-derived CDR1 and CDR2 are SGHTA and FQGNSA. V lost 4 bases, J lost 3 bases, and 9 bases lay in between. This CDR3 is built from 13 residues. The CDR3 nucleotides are TGTGCCAGCAGCTCTCAGGAGGACTATGGCTACACCTTC. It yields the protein CASSSQEDYGYTF.

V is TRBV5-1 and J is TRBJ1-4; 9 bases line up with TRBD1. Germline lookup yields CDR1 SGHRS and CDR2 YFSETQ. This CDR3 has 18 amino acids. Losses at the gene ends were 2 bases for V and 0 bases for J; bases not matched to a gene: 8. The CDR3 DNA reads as TGCGCCAGCAGCTTCCGGGACAGGGCCTACGCAACTAATGAAAAACTGTTTTTT. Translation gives CASSFRDRAYATNEKLFF.

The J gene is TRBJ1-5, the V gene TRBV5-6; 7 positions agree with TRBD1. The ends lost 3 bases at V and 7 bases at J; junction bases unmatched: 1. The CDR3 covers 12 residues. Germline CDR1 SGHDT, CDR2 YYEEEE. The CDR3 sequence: CASSYRGQPQHF. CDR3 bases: TGTGCCAGCAGCTACAGGGGCCAGCCCCAGCATTTT.

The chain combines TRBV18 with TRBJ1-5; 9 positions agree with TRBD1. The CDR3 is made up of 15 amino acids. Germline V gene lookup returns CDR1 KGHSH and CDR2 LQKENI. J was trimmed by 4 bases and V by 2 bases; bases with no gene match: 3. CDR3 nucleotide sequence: TGTGCCAGCTCACCAACCGGGACAGGGAATCAGCCCCAGCATTTT. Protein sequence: CASSPTGTGNQPQHF. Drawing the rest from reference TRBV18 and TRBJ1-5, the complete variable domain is NAGVMQNPRHLVRRRGQEARLRCSPMKGHSHVYWYRQLPEEGLKFMVYLQKENIIDESGMPKERFSAEFPKEGPSILRIQQVVRGDSAAYFCASSPTGTGNQPQHFGDGTRLSIL.

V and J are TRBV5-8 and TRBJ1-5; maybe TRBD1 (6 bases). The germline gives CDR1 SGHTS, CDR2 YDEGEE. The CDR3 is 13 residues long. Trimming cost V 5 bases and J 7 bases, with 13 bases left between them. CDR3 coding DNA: TGTGCCAGCAGACCAACAGGGTTGCAGCCCCAGCATTTT. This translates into CASRPTGLQPQHF. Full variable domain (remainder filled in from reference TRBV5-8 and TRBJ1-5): EAGVTQSPTHLIKTRGQQATLRCSPISGHTSVYWYQQALGLGLQFLLWYDEGEERNRGNFPPRFSGRQFPNYSSELNVNALELEDSALYLCASRPTGLQPQHFGDGTRLSIL.

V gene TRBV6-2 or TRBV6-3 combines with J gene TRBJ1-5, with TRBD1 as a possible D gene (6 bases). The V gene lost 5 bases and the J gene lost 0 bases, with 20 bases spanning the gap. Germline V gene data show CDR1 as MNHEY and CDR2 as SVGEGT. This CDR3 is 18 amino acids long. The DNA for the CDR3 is TGTGCCAGCAGTCCCGGGACACCCAGGGGTTATAGCAATCAGCCCCAGCATTTT. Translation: CASSPGTPRGYSNQPQHF.

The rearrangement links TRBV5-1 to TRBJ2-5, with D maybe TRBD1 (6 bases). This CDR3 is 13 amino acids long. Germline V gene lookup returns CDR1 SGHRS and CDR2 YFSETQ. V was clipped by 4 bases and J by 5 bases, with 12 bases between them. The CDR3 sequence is CASSPGTTETQYF. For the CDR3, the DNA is TGCGCCAGCAGCCCTGGGACAACGGAGACCCAGTACTTC.

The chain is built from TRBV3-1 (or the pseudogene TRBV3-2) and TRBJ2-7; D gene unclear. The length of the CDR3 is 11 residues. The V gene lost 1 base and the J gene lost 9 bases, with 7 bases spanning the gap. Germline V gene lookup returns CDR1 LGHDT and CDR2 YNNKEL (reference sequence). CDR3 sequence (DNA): TGTGCCAGCAGCCAAGGCCGCGGGCAGTACTTC. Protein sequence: CASSQGRGQYF.

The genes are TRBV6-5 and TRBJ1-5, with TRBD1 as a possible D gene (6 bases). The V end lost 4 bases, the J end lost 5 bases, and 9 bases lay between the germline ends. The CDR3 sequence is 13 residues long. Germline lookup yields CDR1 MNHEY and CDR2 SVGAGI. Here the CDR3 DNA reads TGTGCCAGCAGTTCAGGGGTTTATCAGCCCCAGCATTTT. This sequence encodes CASSSGVYQPQHF.

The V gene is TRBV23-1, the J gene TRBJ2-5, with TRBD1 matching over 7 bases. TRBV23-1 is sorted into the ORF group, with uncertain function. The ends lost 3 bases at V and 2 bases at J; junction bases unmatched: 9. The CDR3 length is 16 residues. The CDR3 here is CASSHLGTEKQETQYF. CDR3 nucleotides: TGCGCCAGCAGTCACCTAGGGACAGAGAAGCAAGAGACCCAGTACTTC.